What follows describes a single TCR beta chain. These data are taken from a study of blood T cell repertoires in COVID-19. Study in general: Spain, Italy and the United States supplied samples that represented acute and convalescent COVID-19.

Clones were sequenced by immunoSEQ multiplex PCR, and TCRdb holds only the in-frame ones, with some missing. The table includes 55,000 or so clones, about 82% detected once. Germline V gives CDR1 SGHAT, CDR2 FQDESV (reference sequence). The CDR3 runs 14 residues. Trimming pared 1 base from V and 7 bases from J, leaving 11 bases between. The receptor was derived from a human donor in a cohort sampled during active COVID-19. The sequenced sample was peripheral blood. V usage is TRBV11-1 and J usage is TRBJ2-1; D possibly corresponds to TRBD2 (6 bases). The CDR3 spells CASSLVRTTNEQFF. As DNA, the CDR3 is TGTGCCAGCAGCTTAGTACGGACTACTAATGAGCAGTTCTTC.